One and the same sample provided the 2 T cell receptor beta chains below, sequenced in a study of blood T cell repertoires in COVID-19. Generated by immunoSEQ multiplex PCR, the TCRdb table keeps only in-frame clones and is missing some. The table records some 220,000 clones, about 83% of them present only once. Sequencing was performed on peripheral blood. These receptor sequences come from a woman younger than 45 with COVID-19, enrolled during active disease.

J is TRBJ2-5 and V is TRBV5-1, with TRBD1 matching over 10 bases. Germline V gene data show CDR1 as SGHRS and CDR2 as YFSETQ. The CDR3 runs 16 residues. J gave up 5 bases and V 4 bases, and 11 bases lay outside the gene matches. The CDR3 DNA is TGCGCCAGCAGCCCCGACAGGGGGCGCAGACAGGAGACCCAGTACTTC. Translating it yields CASSPDRGRRQETQYF.

This clone was seen more than once but under ten times. The chain is built from TRBV27 and TRBJ1-1; 9 bases fit TRBD1. V shed 6 bases and J 3 bases; nucleotides not matched to a gene: 11. CDR1 MNHEY and CDR2 SMNVEV come from the germline V gene (reference sequence). CDR3 length equals 16 residues. The CDR3 coding sequence is TGTGCCAGCAGCCCCTACAGGGGGCGCGGAGACACTGAAGCTTTCTTT. Its protein is CASSPYRGRGDTEAFF.